The 9 T cell receptor beta chains reported below all come from one sample, sequenced in a study of CD8+CD57+ T cells in acquired aplastic anemia. An expansion of CD8+CD57+ cells by flow cytometry had been shown in patients chosen for sequencing. The template used for profiling TCR beta VDJ and CDR3 was genomic DNA. TCRdb redid the calling of the reads with MiXCR, one entry per CDR3 protein. The repertoire consists of around 150,000 distinct CDR3 sequences, with 40% to 50% occurring once and the leading ten covering roughly 30%. The sequencing sample was made of sorted CD4+, CD8+, or CD8+CD57+ T cells (not recorded which) from PBMCs. These receptors were taken from a human donor with aplastic anemia.

This clonotype has at least ten counts. The chain is built from TRBV7-9 and TRBJ2-5; TRBD1 matches at 8 bases. The CDR3 length is 14 residues. CDR1 and CDR2 (germline): SEHNR, FQNEAQ (reference sequence). Trimming at V came to 2 bases and at J to 2 bases, leaving 1 base not matched to a gene. The CDR3 here is CASSLWDRQETQYF. For the CDR3, the DNA is TGTGCCAGCAGCTTATGGGACAGGCAAGAGACCCAGTACTTC.

This clonotype was seen once. A much larger clone differs by one base, so this may be a read error. The rearrangement uses TRBV4-3 and TRBJ2-1; D might be TRBD2 (6 bases). Between the trimmed V and J ends, which lost 6 bases and 6 bases, there was a span of 18 bases. This CDR3 is built from 15 residues. The V gene's germline CDR1 is LGHNA and CDR2 YSLEER. The CDR3 sequence: CASRSGIGSGNEQFF. CDR3 sequence (DNA): TGCGCCAGCAGATCAGGTATCGGGAGTGGCAATGAGCAGTTCTTC.

This clonotype was counted at least ten times. This sequence joins TRBV7-3 and TRBJ2-5, with D possibly being TRBD1 (6 bases). Germline CDR1 is SGHTA and CDR2 is FQGTGA. The CDR3 covers 13 residues. V was cut by 5 bases and J by 0 bases, with 7 bases left in between. CDR3 amino acids: CASSRDNQETQYF. DNA of the CDR3: TGTGCCAGCAGCCGGGACAACCAAGAGACCCAGTACTTC.

This clonotype was counted many times. J is TRBJ2-3 and V is TRBV13; TRBD2 aligns across 14 bases. Germline V gene lookup returns CDR1 PRHDT and CDR2 FYEKMQ (reference sequence). After removal of 5 bases from V and 4 bases from J, the junction contained 14 bases not matched to a gene. The CDR3 is made up of 19 amino acids. As DNA, the CDR3 is TGTGCCAGCAGCCCCGTCGGGACTAGCGGGAGTGAAGGGCCAGATACGCAGTATTTT. Its translation: CASSPVGTSGSEGPDTQYF.

This clonotype was seen at least ten times. CDR3 DNA sequence: TGTGCCAGCAGCCAACATACCTTGGATACGCAGTATTTT. Translated: CASSQHTLDTQYF. The chain is built from TRBV3-1 and TRBJ2-3; D call uncertain. CDR3 length: 13 residues. Trimming took 2 bases from V and 6 from J, leaving 9 bases between them. Germline V CDR1 and CDR2: LGHDT, YNNKEL (reference sequence).

There are many counts of this clonotype. This sequence joins TRBV14 and TRBJ1-1, with D maybe TRBD1 (5 bases). Germline V gives CDR1 SGHDN, CDR2 FVKESK. V shed 4 bases and J shed 7 bases, with 16 bases lying between them. This CDR3 region has 14 residues. CDR3 DNA: TGTGCCAGCAGCCGAACCGGGACGGCTTTTGAAGCTTTCTTT. Protein product: CASSRTGTAFEAFF. The full variable domain, its missing parts supplied by reference TRBV14 and TRBJ1-1, is EAGVTQFPSHSVIEKGQTVTLRCDPISGHDNLYWYRRVMGKEIKFLLHFVKESKQDESGMPNNRFLAERTGGTYSTLKVQPAELEDSGVYFCASSRTGTAFEAFFGQGTRLTVV.

In this sample, this clonotype turned up many times. The chain has TRBV10-1 and TRBJ1-2, with unresolved D. Germline lookup yields CDR1 WNHNN and CDR2 SYGVQD (reference sequence). Trimming shortened V by 7 bases and J by 9 bases, and 18 bases separated the two germline ends. The CDR3 sequence is 13 residues long. As DNA, the CDR3 is TGCGCCAGCACCTCCCTGGCGGCCGACTGCTACACCTTC. Amino acid sequence: CASTSLAADCYTF.

The rearrangement uses TRBV9 and TRBJ2-7; 9 bases are shared with TRBD1. This CDR3 has 16 residues. Losses at the gene ends were 2 bases for V and 4 bases for J; bases not matched to a gene: 10. The germline V gene has CDR1 SGDLS and CDR2 YYNGEE. CDR3 amino acids: CASSVGQGKLAYEQYF. The CDR3 DNA reads TGTGCCAGCAGCGTGGGACAGGGCAAATTAGCGTACGAGCAGTACTTC.

This clonotype was counted only a few times. The chain joins TRBV10-3 to TRBJ2-3, with no clear D. V lost 3 bases, J lost 4 bases, and 5 bases lay in between. CDR3 length equals 12 residues. Per the germline V gene, CDR1 is ENHRY and CDR2 is SYGVKD. The CDR3 coding sequence is TGTGCCATCAGTGATATCTCAGATACGCAGTATTTT. Its protein product is CAISDISDTQYF.